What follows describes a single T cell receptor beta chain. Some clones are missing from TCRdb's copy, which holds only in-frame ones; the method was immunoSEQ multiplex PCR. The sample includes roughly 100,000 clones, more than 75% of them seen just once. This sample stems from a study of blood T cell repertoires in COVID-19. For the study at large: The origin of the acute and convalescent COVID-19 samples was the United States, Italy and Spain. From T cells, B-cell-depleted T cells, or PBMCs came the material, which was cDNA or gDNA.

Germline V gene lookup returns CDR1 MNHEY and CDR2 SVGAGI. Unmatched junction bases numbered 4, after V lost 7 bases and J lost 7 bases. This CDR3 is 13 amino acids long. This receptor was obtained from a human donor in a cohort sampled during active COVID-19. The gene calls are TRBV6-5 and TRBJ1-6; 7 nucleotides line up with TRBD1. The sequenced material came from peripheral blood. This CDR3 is CASKGQTNSPLHF. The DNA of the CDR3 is TGTGCCAGCAAGGGACAGACAAATTCACCCCTCCACTTT.